Included here is one TCR beta chain sequence, with context. One end of the junction is discordant with germline, which a read error may explain. The data originate from a study of CD8+CD57+ T cells in acquired aplastic anemia. The template used for profiling TCR beta VDJ and CDR3 was genomic DNA. One entry per CDR3 protein results from TCRdb running MiXCR on the reads. The data contain approximately 180,000 distinct CDR3 sequences, roughly 50% of them singletons. All sequencing subjects had displayed CD8+CD57+ cell expansion on flow cytometry. There was no therapy given to any patient before the blood sampling took place. The CDR3 loop spans 15 amino acids. Germline V gives CDR1 SGHDN, CDR2 FVKESK.

The TCR sequence derives from a human donor with aplastic anemia. Sequencing input: sorted CD4+, CD8+, or CD8+CD57+ T cells (not recorded which) from PBMCs. The V and J genes are TRBV14 and TRBJ1-4; TRBD1 aligns across 8 bases. The CDR3 DNA sequence: TGTGCCAGCAGCCCGAGGACAGGGTCAGCTGAAAAGCTGTTTTTT. Protein sequence: CASSPRTGSAEKLFF.